This T cell receptor (beta chain) was captured in a study of hypomethylating agent response in myelodysplastic syndrome. Study context: Patients with myelodysplastic syndrome were 9 male and 2 female. TET2 mutation, the most common, occurred in about 50% of the 11 patients.

Between the trimmed V and J ends, which lost 1 base and 0 bases, there was a span of 6 bases. This CDR3 region has 14 residues. CDR1 and CDR2 from the germline V gene are SEHNR and FQNEAQ (reference sequence). To note about this clone: Its antigen is unidentified.

Broader study findings: Across all patients and within response groups, hypomethylating treatment left richness, diversity and clonality without significant change.

Assay used: immunoSEQ multiplex PCR; TCRdb lists only in-frame clones, some missing. The sample carries 4,500 to 7,000 clones, approximately 87% recorded once. The TCR was taken from a human donor with myelodysplastic syndrome. The specimen comprised bone marrow, sampled before or after starting hypomethylating agent treatment for myelodysplastic syndrome (not recorded which). The rearrangement joins TRBV7-9 to TRBJ1-1; D gene unclear. The CDR3 bases are TGTGCCAGCAGCTTAGGATCGTTGAACACTGAAGCTTTCTTT. Protein product: CASSLGSLNTEAFF.